The TCR beta chain described here comes from a study of cytomegalovirus exposure and HLA in healthy donors (dated by TCRdb to 2016 to 2017). Background on the whole study: In an earlier analysis of 587 of the donors, under 300 Gb of sequence data and 90 million to 120 million unique TCR beta sequences from roughly 200 million T cells were reported. To predict cytomegalovirus infection status, the study combined high-throughput TCR immunosequencing, statistical association of individual TCRs with disease status, and machine learning. Roughly 320 gigabases of sequencing data and 70 million to 100 million unique TCR sequences made up an early release that covered roughly 670 HLA-typed donors. To study patterns of TCR occurrence, a later analysis re-analyzed previously published TCR beta repertoires from several hundred donors and added high-resolution HLA genotyping. The aim of the study was to test whether cataloging public T cell receptors could identify signatures of past pathogen exposure. Four to six DR-DQ haplotypes were handled as single units for association and clustering because linkage in the cohort was strong. A separate validation cohort of roughly 110 different subjects was used in addition to the roughly 640-subject first cohort. HLA typing included class I and class II loci at four-digit resolution. Using immunosequencing, the study profiled T cell repertoires from 500 to 800 subjects and related those repertoires to cytomegalovirus serostatus. Rather than using new phenotypic data, the later analysis identified candidate immune exposures from TCR beta sequences and from how often those sequences occurred across donors. Donor age, sex, ethnicity and CMV serostatus were compiled alongside the repertoire data. In an earlier analysis of 587 of the donors, high-throughput TCR beta sequencing was used to judge whether each TCR beta V gene segment behaved as functional or pseudogenic. The number of donors typed differed by locus, with 629-630 for A, B, C, DRB1 and DQB1, more than 500 for DQA1, under 610 for DPA1, and about 450 for DPB1. Of the roughly 400 genotyped donors, roughly 80% fell in the genetic ancestry cluster associated with self-reported Caucasian donors. Every repertoire in the discovery cohort had been generated on one and the same sequencing platform. Among almost 400 genotyped donors of the cohort, an average of about 240,000 unique TCR beta nucleotide sequences were sequenced per donor, around a sixth of them non-productive. A later genetic analysis used genome-wide SNP genotypes for about three fifths of the roughly 700 donors, treating that subset as a discovery cohort. On the study overall, not on this receptor specifically: In an earlier analysis of fewer than 750 of the donors, most TCR beta V segments were observed in productive rearrangements about 90% or about 30% of the time, broadly matching IMGT annotations. A few of the identified cytomegalovirus-associated TCR beta chains were confirmed in vitro to be specific for cytomegalovirus antigens. An association between a missense DCLRE1C variant and V-gene and J-gene trimming of TCR beta chains was found in a later genetic analysis and replicated in an independent cohort. Linkage disequilibrium might explain the correlated functional status among segregating V segments, but an unknown experimental factor could not be ruled out. The study gave a list of some 150 TCR beta chains associated with cytomegalovirus. A later genetic analysis reported fewer N-insertions in productive TCRs among donors in an Asian-associated ancestry cluster than the 666-donor mean. Because the 87-base-pair reads could not distinguish some IMGT-functional V segments, including TRBV6-2 and TRBV6-3, those segments were excluded. In both the original and validation cohorts, the classifier was reported to diagnose cytomegalovirus status with high specificity and sensitivity. Presence/absence analyses assumed roughly uniform sequencing depth across donors, an assumption that may not hold. The only immune exposure information available for the cohort was CMV serostatus. Strong co-occurrence of HLA alleles, especially DR and DQ, made assigning TCR associations to individual alleles difficult. Several of the top co-occurrence clusters appeared to be linked to parvovirus B19, influenza, CMV and Epstein-Barr virus, according to a later analysis. A later analysis associated 17,000 or so TCR beta sequences with specific HLA alleles at a false discovery rate of 0.05. It was suggested by the authors that the approach could potentially be generalized to other disease states and immunological phenotypes. A later analysis found that TCR association rates varied across HLA loci, with DRB1 alleles showing the most associated TCRs and HLA-C alleles the fewest. Most TCR sequences were seen in very few donors, while some public TCRs were found in many individuals. In a later analysis, HLA-associated TCR beta chains showed more clonal expansion and lower generation probabilities than non-associated chains that were equally common. Because counts were too low, 15 to 20 rarely observed V segments, including chromosome 9 orphons, were left out of the earlier analysis of approximately 580 of the donors. Because some donors lacked HLA typing at each locus, the association tests relied only on the typed subset. Most CMV-associated TCR beta chains appeared to be HLA-restricted in a later analysis, and the HLA associations seemed to be driven largely by CMV exposure. A further reported finding was that TCR beta sequences accurately predicted the HLA-A and HLA-B alleles for most subjects in the first cohort. The cohort was sequenced for TCR beta chains only, and without alpha or paired-chain data the features that could be detected were limited. The sequencing pipeline was judged likely to have produced a cluster of highly shared sequence variants as a technical artifact.

Reading the germline V gene gives CDR1 SGHTA and CDR2 FQGNSA. Its CDR3 holds 13 amino acids, cysteine through phenylalanine. The cohort consisted of 666 healthy bone marrow donors. Cohort members were all nominally healthy when sampled, although unrecorded immune exposures were likely present. The donor tested CMV seropositive, placing the donor among the 289 seropositive members of the cohort. A peripheral blood sample was collected from each donor, and TCR beta sequencing was performed on peripheral blood mononuclear cells. The Qiagen DNeasy Blood Extraction Kit was used to extract genomic DNA from the blood cell samples. Preparation of the library involved the immunoSEQ multiplex PCR assay. The multiplex PCR relied on a mix of 60 forward primers for TCR Vbeta segments and 13 reverse primers for TCR Jbeta segments. Amplification of the CDR3 region of rearranged TCR beta genes was performed with a multiplex PCR assay on genomic DNA. On the Illumina HiSeq System, the amplified TCR beta libraries were sequenced as 87-base-pair reads. On the study's bioinformatics: In a later analysis, around 80 million unique TCR beta chains were counted across the roughly 670 repertoires, and roughly 11 million of these chains were shared by at least two donors. Raw reads were error-corrected and collapsed into unique sequences by a nearest-neighbor algorithm in which closely related sequences were merged to remove PCR and sequencing errors. Alignment of CDR3 sequences to IMGT reference sequences was used to assign V, D and J gene segments. For a sequence to be retained, at least a six-nucleotide match to both a V gene segment and a J gene segment was required. A rearrangement counted as productive if the CDR3 had no stop codons and remained in frame with V and J, and every other rearrangement counted as non-productive. Following IMGT convention, CDR3 was defined as the stretch from the second conserved V-encoded cysteine up to the conserved J-encoded phenylalanine. Sequences without an unambiguous match to a single V gene segment were excluded from the earlier analysis of over 500 of the donors. An earlier analysis of 450 to 650 of the donors called V segments functional above 56.7% productive rearrangements and segregating when the between-donor standard deviation exceeded 5%. To diagnose cytomegalovirus status from the catalog of TCR beta chain sequences, a statistical classification framework was built. A later analysis assigned V and J genes by comparing TCR nucleotide sequences with IMGT/GENE-DB human TR gene sequences. Using the TCRdist pipeline, a later analysis assigned CDR3 sequences along with most-parsimonious VDJ recombination scenarios. In a later analysis, each TCR beta chain was defined by its CDR3 amino acid sequence together with its V-gene family, and reads without a unique V-gene family were excluded. A later analysis removed over 500 highly shared, low-generation-probability nucleotide sequences to deal with suspected cross-contamination and a sequencing artifact. For each public chain, a later analysis derived a clonal expansion index from normalized ranks of inferred template counts within each repertoire. A later analysis computed generation probabilities with a VDJ recombination model fitted to out-of-frame rearrangements, and checked the results against IGoR. A later analysis scored TCR-TCR, TCR-HLA and TCR-CMV co-occurrence with hypergeometric tests, applying a repertoire-size bias correction to TCR pairs. In a later analysis, false discovery rates were estimated by permuting HLA or CMV assignments 20 times. In a later analysis, co-occurring TCRs were grouped using DBSCAN, with TCRdist sequence similarity added in when clustering inside HLA-allele-positive subsets. Repertoires with fewer than 30,000 or more than 120,000 public chains, plus five repertoires with anomalous nucleotide sharing, were excluded from co-occurrence clustering. Not all clones reach the TCRdb copy of this immuneACCESS table, which keeps in-frame sequences only. Checked studies attribute under half of the gap to unresolved V genes and leave the rest unexplained. V and J calls and clone size come straight from that table; D and trimming were deduced from the DNA. A total of about 130,000 clones appear in this sample, roughly 74% of them only once. About 6% of the sample is in the top ten clones.

Comments on this clone: What this receptor recognizes is not known. The limits of the CDR3 on the DNA are not certain, so only TCRdb's listed CDR3 is given.

The chain employs TRBV7-2 and TRBJ2-3; TRBD2, the D gene given by the table, was not confirmed from the DNA. Sequenced input: PBMCs. The clonotype comes from a woman between 45 and 65 years old in good health and CMV-seropositive. CDR3 reads: CASSSSPGDTQYF.